This T cell receptor beta chain was observed in a study of OX40 agonist ivuxolimab in advanced cancers. Study-wide context: Patients got intravenous ivuxolimab at 0.01 to 10 mg/kg every 2 weeks. Mean age about 60 years, range about 20 to 79; roughly 82% male. Three patients, one with hepatocellular carcinoma and two with cutaneous melanoma, achieved partial responses.

The timepoints at which blood was sampled were baseline, cycle 4 day 1, and cycle 7 day 1. CDR1 SEHNR and CDR2 FQNEAQ come from the germline V gene (reference sequence). Trimming pared 5 bases from V and 10 bases from J, leaving 5 bases between. This CDR3 spans 10 amino acids. Clones were read by immunoSEQ multiplex PCR, and TCRdb kept only the in-frame ones, dropping some. The profile shows 60,000 to 85,000 clones, about 93% of them singletons. The TCR originated in an adult with an advanced solid tumor such as melanoma, head and neck, liver or kidney cancer. This specimen consisted of CD4+ or CD8+ T cells sorted from blood, obtained in a trial of the OX40 agonist ivuxolimab. The chain carries TRBV7-9 and TRBJ2-2; D gene uncertain. The CDR3 sequence: CASSKVELFF. The CDR3 nucleotides are TGTGCCAGCAGCAAGGTGGAGCTGTTTTTT.